These 6 T cell receptor beta chains share one sample of origin, sequenced in a study of cytomegalovirus exposure and HLA in healthy donors. 13 Jbeta primers and 60 Vbeta primers were used for the PCR. TCRdb's copy holds only in-frame clones and misses some; the assay was immunoSEQ multiplex PCR. The sample holds approximately 50,000 clones. Sequencing was performed on PBMCs. These receptors originate from a woman aged 40 to 49 in good health and CMV-seronegative.

The rearrangement joins TRBV6-5 to TRBJ2-7; TRBD1 matches 7 bases. Trimming removed 6 bases from V and 2 bases from J; junction bases left unmatched: 7. The CDR3 is 14 amino acids. Germline values: CDR1 MNHEY, CDR2 SVGAGI. Here the CDR3 reads CASSRRQGAYEQYF. DNA of the CDR3: TGTGCCAGCAGCCGCCGACAGGGAGCCTACGAGCAGTACTTC.

The genes are TRBV5-4 and TRBJ1-2; D uncertain. The germline V gene encodes CDR1 SGHNT and CDR2 YYREEE (reference sequence). This CDR3 has 13 amino acids. Trimming shortened V by 0 bases and J by 6 bases, and 9 bases separated the two germline ends. CDR3 DNA sequence: TGTGCCAGCAGCTTGGTAAAGGGAGATGGCTACACCTTC. Protein: CASSLVKGDGYTF.

The V call is TRBV6-4, the J call TRBJ2-3; D gene unclear. This CDR3 has 12 residues. Trimming cost V 2 bases and J 4 bases, with 4 bases left between them. From germline, CDR1 is MRHNA and CDR2 SNTAGT. CDR3 sequence (DNA): TGTGCCAGCAGTGACCTTGCAGATACGCAGTATTTT. Its translation is CASSDLADTQYF.

This chain links TRBV5-1 with TRBJ2-2; tentative D call: TRBD2 (6 bases). The CDR3 has 20 residues. Per germline, CDR1 SGHRS and CDR2 YFSETQ. Trimming took off 2 bases at V and 1 base at J, with 24 bases between the two ends. This chain's CDR3 is CASSFRGIGGPFRNTGELFF. DNA for the CDR3: TGCGCCAGCAGCTTTCGGGGGATCGGGGGTCCCTTTCGGAACACCGGGGAGCTGTTTTTT.

The rearrangement joins TRBV4-3 to TRBJ2-7; 8 nucleotides match TRBD1. The CDR3 consists of 18 residues. Germline V gene data show CDR1 as LGHNA and CDR2 as YSLEER. J gave up 2 bases and V 0 bases, and 12 bases lay outside the gene matches. CDR3: CASSQDRGGQGIAYEQYF. The CDR3 nucleotides read TGCGCCAGCAGCCAAGATCGGGGCGGACAGGGCATCGCCTACGAGCAGTACTTC.

This chain's CDR3 is CASSPWTSGSLGQETQYF. The CDR3 DNA sequence: TGTGCCAGTAGTCCCTGGACTAGCGGGTCCCTGGGGCAAGAGACCCAGTACTTC. J is TRBJ2-5 and V is TRBV19; 11 bases align to TRBD2. Trimming cost V 5 bases and J 2 bases; bases outside gene matches: 13. In germline, CDR1 is LNHDA, CDR2 SQIVND (reference sequence). There are 18 residues in the CDR3.